Presented here are 21 T cell receptor beta chains from one specimen sequenced in a study of response to subunit inactivated influenza vaccine. TCRdb re-analysed the RT-PCR reads in MiXCR, keeping a single row per CDR3 protein. The sample lists approximately 700,000 distinct CDR3 sequences; over 11% were seen once. Here the sequenced sample was PBMCs from blood, taken about 14 days before vaccination. These receptors were obtained from a man aged 50-60 years who received an inactivated influenza vaccine.

This clonotype was counted between two and nine times. The gene calls are TRBV20-1 and TRBJ2-2; D is uncertain. Germline CDR1 DFQATT, CDR2 SNEGSKA (reference sequence). CDR3 length: 12 amino acids. Between the trimmed V and J ends, which lost 5 bases and 6 bases, there was a span of 10 bases. The CDR3 sequence is CSAVDRPGELFF. The CDR3 DNA reads as TGCAGTGCTGTTGACCGACCCGGGGAGCTGTTTTTT.

The chain combines TRBV12-3 or TRBV12-4 with TRBJ2-1; 12 bases are a match to TRBD2. V was pared by 6 bases and J by 0 bases, with 3 bases of the junction left unmatched. The length of the CDR3 is 16 residues. CDR3 in DNA: TGTGCCAGCAGCCCTAGCGGGAGGGGCTCCTACAATGAGCAGTTCTTC. This sequence encodes CASSPSGRGSYNEQFF.

This clonotype is medium-sized within its sample. The chain links TRBV20-1 to TRBJ2-7; D is uncertain. CDR1 and CDR2 (germline): DFQATT, SNEGSKA (reference sequence). The ends were cut back, 1 base at V and 5 bases at J, with 15 bases in the middle. This CDR3 is built from 14 residues. The CDR3 region is CSARGGLAIHEQYF. Written as DNA, the CDR3 is TGCAGTGCTAGAGGTGGGTTGGCCATCCACGAGCAGTACTTC.

This clonotype has more than one count but fewer than ten. The chain links TRBV24-1 to TRBJ1-5; 10 positions agree with TRBD1. CDR3 length: 16 amino acids. V lost 7 bases, J lost 4 bases, and 9 bases stayed unmatched. Per the germline V gene, CDR1 is KGHDR and CDR2 is SFDVKD. In nucleotides, the CDR3 is TGTGCCACCAGACTTACCGGGACAGGGGTTAATCAGCCCCAGCATTTT. It is translated as CATRLTGTGVNQPQHF.

V usage is TRBV7-2 and J usage is TRBJ2-3; 9 bases fit TRBD2. With 1 base clipped from V and 1 base from J, the junction kept 6 bases outside the gene matches. CDR1 SGHTA and CDR2 FQGNSA come from the germline V gene. This CDR3 has 17 amino acids. In DNA, the CDR3 is TGTGCCAGCAGCTTAGTCGGAGCGGGAGGCGGCACAGATACGCAGTATTTT. It specifies CASSLVGAGGGTDTQYF. Based on the CDR3 plus reference TRBV7-2 and TRBJ2-3, the full variable domain is GAGVSQSPSNKVTEKGKDVELRCDPISGHTALYWYRQSLGQGLEFLIYFQGNSAPDKSGLPSDRFSAERTGGSVSTLTIQRTQQEDSAVYLCASSLVGAGGGTDTQYFGPGTRLTVL.

This clonotype turned up a few times. This chain uses TRBV10-2 with TRBJ2-1; weak D call: TRBD2 (6 bases). V was clipped by 2 bases and J by 1 base, with 9 bases between them. This CDR3 contains 15 residues. CDR1 is WSHSY and CDR2 is SAAADI in the germline V gene. CDR3 DNA: TGCGCCAGCAGTGAGGGGGCGGGATCCTACAATGAGCAGTTCTTC. This codes for CASSEGAGSYNEQFF.

The table lists this clonotype with a few counts. This chain joins TRBV12-3 or TRBV12-4 and TRBJ2-5; TRBD1 agrees at 7 bases. This CDR3 comprises 17 residues. Trimming removed 3 bases from V and 5 bases from J; junction bases left unmatched: 15. CDR3: CASSLSQGVPKGETQYF. The DNA of the CDR3 is TGTGCCAGCAGTTTGTCCCAGGGGGTACCCAAGGGGGAGACCCAGTACTTC.

This clonotype was detected only a few times. The chain links TRBV10-3 to TRBJ2-3; D is unclear. The CDR3 is 15 amino acids. Trimming cost V 4 bases and J 2 bases, with 13 bases left between them. CDR1 ENHRY and CDR2 SYGVKD come from the germline V gene. The CDR3: CAISGLGPHTDTQYF. The CDR3 nucleotides are TGTGCCATCAGTGGTCTTGGGCCCCACACAGATACGCAGTATTTT.

The CDR3 reads CAISASSGDLTDTQYF. The CDR3 DNA reads as TGTGCCATCAGTGCTAGCAGCGGGGACCTCACAGATACGCAGTATTTT. The gene calls are TRBV10-3 and TRBJ2-3, with TRBD2 matching over 7 bases. With V trimmed by 4 bases and J by 2 bases, 9 bases remained unmatched. In germline, CDR1 is ENHRY, CDR2 SYGVKD. The CDR3 loop spans 16 amino acids.

The table lists this clonotype with a few counts. The rearrangement joins TRBV2 to TRBJ2-5; 9 nucleotides match TRBD2. The CDR3 sequence is 16 residues long. CDR1 is SNHLY and CDR2 is FYNNEI in the germline V gene. J was trimmed by 1 base and V by 8 bases; bases with no gene match: 11. The CDR3 DNA is TGTGCCAGCCTCCGAGGGCTAGCGGGGAGCCAAGAGACCCAGTACTTC. This translates into CASLRGLAGSQETQYF.

Many counts were recorded for this clonotype. CDR3 sequence reads: CSATTGTGVGYTF. The CDR3 DNA follows: TGCAGTGCTACAACCGGGACCGGAGTAGGCTACACCTTC. The rearrangement uses TRBV20-1 and TRBJ1-2, with D possibly TRBD1 on 5 matching bases. This CDR3 region has 13 residues. The V gene lost 4 bases and the J gene lost 8 bases, with 17 bases spanning the gap. The germline V gene encodes CDR1 DFQATT and CDR2 SNEGSKA (reference sequence).

The V call is TRBV7-3, the J call TRBJ2-3; D is unclear. Between the trimmed V and J ends, which lost 3 bases and 4 bases, there was a span of 8 bases. CDR3 length: 13 amino acids. Germline CDR1 and CDR2: SGHTA and FQGTGA. The CDR3 reads CASSFLLSDTQYF. The CDR3 nucleotides are TGTGCCAGCAGCTTTCTCCTCTCAGATACGCAGTATTTT.

V usage is TRBV20-1 and J usage is TRBJ2-7; TRBD2 matches 15 bases. Germline V gene data show CDR1 as DFQATT and CDR2 as SNEGSKA (reference sequence). Trimming removed 0 bases from V and 4 bases from J; junction bases left unmatched: 10. This CDR3 has 18 residues. The CDR3 DNA sequence: TGCAGTGCTAGAGATCGGACTAGCGGGAGGGAGCAATTTTACGAGCAGTACTTC. Amino acids: CSARDRTSGREQFYEQYF.

This clonotype was counted only a few times. The gene calls are TRBV7-9 and TRBJ2-7, with 8 positions matching TRBD1. The CDR3 length is 15 residues. V was pared by 4 bases and J by 6 bases, with 11 bases of the junction left unmatched. Germline V gene sequence: CDR1 SEHNR, CDR2 FQNEAQ (reference sequence). The CDR3 reads CASSWTTDRAREQYF. In DNA, the CDR3 is TGTGCCAGCAGCTGGACAACGGACAGGGCCCGCGAGCAGTACTTC.

The chain carries TRBV6-2 or TRBV6-3 and TRBJ2-2; 10 bases align to TRBD2. The J segment lost 4 bases and the V segment lost 0 bases, leaving 8 bases of the junction unmatched. CDR1 is MNHEY, CDR2 SVGEGT, per germline. The CDR3 sequence is 18 residues long. In nucleotides, the CDR3 is TGTGCCAGCAGTTACTCATGGCTAGCGGGAGACGTCACCGGGGAGCTGTTTTTT. It is translated as CASSYSWLAGDVTGELFF.

The chain recombines TRBV13 with TRBJ2-4; 9 bases agree with TRBD1. The V gene end was trimmed by 2 bases and the J gene end by 2 bases; junction bases not matched to a gene: 7. CDR3 length: 17 amino acids. From germline, CDR1 is PRHDT and CDR2 FYEKMQ (reference sequence). CDR3 DNA: TGTGCCAGCAGCTTATGGCGACAGGGGGAATCCAAAAACATTCAGTACTTC. It translates to CASSLWRQGESKNIQYF.

This clonotype was seen a handful of times. The J gene is TRBJ2-7, the V gene TRBV5-1, with TRBD1 matching 9 bases. From germline, CDR1 is SGHRS and CDR2 YFSETQ. This CDR3 comprises 14 residues. The V segment lost 7 bases and the J segment 3 bases; nucleotides outside the gene matches: 8. In DNA, the CDR3 is TGCGCCAGCTCCGGGACAGGGACCGACTACGAGCAGTACTTC. Amino acid sequence: CASSGTGTDYEQYF.

This clonotype was observed at least ten times. The chain uses TRBV4-3 and TRBJ1-2; D call uncertain. The CDR3 is 12 amino acids. Germline V gene sequence: CDR1 LGHNA, CDR2 YSLEER. Trimming shortened V by 6 bases and J by 5 bases, and 10 bases separated the two germline ends. CDR3 sequence: CASSKDRYGYTF. DNA of the CDR3: TGCGCCAGCAGTAAGGACCGATATGGCTACACCTTC.

This clonotype has more than one count but fewer than ten. In nucleotides, the CDR3 is TGTGCCAGCAGCTTGTACAACACTGAAGCTTTCTTT. Its translation: CASSLYNTEAFF. The chain recombines TRBV7-2 with TRBJ1-1, with D unclear. Trimming took off 3 bases at V and 2 bases at J, with 4 bases between the two ends. CDR1 is SGHTA and CDR2 is FQGNSA in the germline V gene. The CDR3 is 12 residues long.

The J gene is TRBJ1-6, the V gene TRBV20-1; D perhaps matches TRBD1 (6 bases). Germline CDR1 reads DFQATT; CDR2 reads SNEGSKA (reference sequence). The length of the CDR3 is 16 residues. With 6 bases removed from V and 0 bases from J, the gap between germline ends came to 15 bases. CDR3 DNA: TGCAGTGCCCCGAACCGGGACACCTCCTATAATTCACCCCTCCACTTT. Its protein product is CSAPNRDTSYNSPLHF.

There are a few counts of this clonotype. This chain joins TRBV5-5 and TRBJ2-3; 13 nucleotides line up with TRBD2. Germline V lookup: CDR1 SGHKS, CDR2 YYEKEE (reference sequence). The CDR3 spans 17 residues. V lost 0 bases to trimming and J lost 5 bases; unmatched junction nucleotides: 6. For the CDR3, the DNA is TGTGCCAGCAGCTTGGGAGGGACTAGCGGGACGGGAGATACGCAGTATTTT. Residues: CASSLGGTSGTGDTQYF.